This TCR beta chain was sequenced during a study of CD4 and CD8 cells across lung adenocarcinoma regions. MiXCR, run by TCRdb on the PCR reads, gives a single entry per CDR3 protein. This sample has about 5,200 distinct CDR3 sequences, with 45% to 50% found just once. Samples came from patients with localized non-small cell lung adenocarcinoma. The CDR3 is made up of 14 amino acids. Germline CDR1 reads SGHAT; CDR2 reads FQNNGV. The sequencing sample was made of CD4+ T cells from the margin of a lung tumor. The TCR was taken from a male donor with lung adenocarcinoma. The CD4 and CD8 labels of this study may be unreliable. The chain couples TRBV11-2 to TRBJ2-1; a possible D gene is TRBD1 (6 bases). The DNA end is more similar to TRBJ2-7, so the J call may be wrong. CDR3 in DNA: TGTGCCAGCAGCTTATCAGTGGGGGCACGCGAGCAGTACTTC. Translation gives CASSLSVGAREQYF.